One and the same sample provided the 27 T cell receptor beta chains below, sequenced in a study of Ad26.COV2.S vaccination and SARS-CoV-2 variants. Clones were read by immunoSEQ multiplex PCR, and TCRdb kept only the in-frame ones, dropping some. Among 350,000 to 400,000 clones listed, 75% to 90% were seen once. Indicated treatment: 19 received Ad26.COV2.S at low or high dose, single or two shots; roughly 5 received placebo; per-sample allocation not given. Following the first vaccine or placebo injection, samples were taken on day 63. The sample was peripheral blood, taken in a trial of Ad26.COV2.S vaccine versus placebo. Receptor source: a person between 18 and 60 years old who received the Ad26.COV2.S COVID-19 vaccine or a placebo.

This sequence joins TRBV6-5 and TRBJ1-1, with a tentative D call TRBD1 (6 bases). V gave up 5 bases and J gave up 5 bases, with 9 bases separating them. This CDR3 contains 12 residues. The germline CDR1 and CDR2 sequences are MNHEY and SVGAGI. The DNA of the CDR3 is TGTGCCAGCAGTATCCAGGGGACTGAAGCTTTCTTT. Its translation: CASSIQGTEAFF.

The V and J genes are TRBV5-1 and TRBJ2-7; D is perhaps TRBD2 (6 bases). With 4 bases removed from V and 3 bases from J, the gap between germline ends came to 11 bases. CDR1 is SGHRS, CDR2 YFSETQ, per germline. CDR3 length: 13 amino acids. In nucleotides, the CDR3 is TGCGCCAGCAGCCCGGGGAGGAACTACGAGCAGTACTTC. Amino acids: CASSPGRNYEQYF.

Of note for this clone: The same CDR3 is also encoded by other DNA sequences in this sample. The chain joins TRBV28 to TRBJ2-7; a possible D gene is TRBD2 (6 bases). The germline V and J ends were trimmed by 1 base and 6 bases, with 7 bases remaining between them. Germline CDR1 is MDHEN and CDR2 is SYDVKM. This CDR3 contains 12 residues. The CDR3 DNA is TGTGCCAGCAGTTTATTGGGGGGCGAGCAGTACTTC. It encodes CASSLLGGEQYF.

CDR3 amino acids: CASSSSTGGAPSNYGYTF. The CDR3 DNA sequence: TGCGCCAGCAGTTCTTCCACAGGGGGCGCCCCTTCTAACTATGGCTACACCTTC. J is TRBJ1-2 and V is TRBV5-1; TRBD1 matches at 9 bases. The ends lost 5 bases at V and 0 bases at J; junction bases unmatched: 14. The germline CDR1 and CDR2 sequences are SGHRS and YFSETQ. The CDR3 totals 18 residues.

This chain uses TRBV4-1 with TRBJ2-7; maybe TRBD1 (6 bases). This CDR3 contains 16 residues. Germline CDR1 reads MGHRA; CDR2 reads YSYEKL. Trimming removed 2 bases at V and 2 bases at J, with 16 bases between. CDR3: CASSQLYTGPTYEQYF. Written as DNA, the CDR3 is TGCGCCAGCAGCCAATTGTACACAGGGCCAACCTACGAGCAGTACTTC.

The chain links TRBV4-3 to TRBJ1-4, with D uncertain. In germline, CDR1 is LGHNA, CDR2 YSLEER. CDR3 size: 15 residues. Trimming pared 0 bases from V and 4 bases from J, leaving 9 bases between. CDR3 DNA sequence: TGCGCCAGCAGCCAAGATCAGCTCTATAATGAAAAACTGTTTTTT. It encodes CASSQDQLYNEKLFF.

Written as DNA, the CDR3 is TGTGCCAGCAGTCCCGGGACAGGGGCCGGCTACACCTTC. This codes for CASSPGTGAGYTF. The V call is TRBV6-5, the J call TRBJ1-2; 10 positions match TRBD1. Trimming at V came to 5 bases and at J to 8 bases, leaving 5 bases not matched to a gene. The CDR3 runs to 13 residues. Germline CDR1 MNHEY, CDR2 SVGAGI.

The V gene is TRBV7-5, the J gene TRBJ1-3. TRBV7-5 represents a pseudogene. This CDR3 contains 15 residues. The CDR3, as DNA: TGTGTCAGAAGCAGGAGCGGCGTCTCTGGAAACACCATATATTTT. It translates to CVRSRSGVSGNTIYF.

This clone was detected once. The chain combines TRBV12-3 or TRBV12-4 with TRBJ2-7, with D perhaps matching TRBD2 (5 bases). Trimming pared 2 bases from V and 5 bases from J, leaving 7 bases between. The CDR3 length is 12 residues. CDR3 loop: CASSLRRHEQYF. The DNA for the CDR3 is TGTGCCAGCAGTTTACGGAGGCACGAGCAGTACTTC.

This chain connects TRBV2 to TRBJ2-3; tentative D call: TRBD2 (6 bases). Per germline, CDR1 SNHLY and CDR2 FYNNEI. The V end was cut by 5 bases, the J end by 1 base, with 13 bases between. This CDR3 has 15 amino acids. Here the CDR3 DNA reads TGTGCCAGCAGTAGACTAGTCTCAGGCACAGATACGCAGTATTTT. It specifies CASSRLVSGTDTQYF.

This rearrangement joins TRBV9 to TRBJ1-4; 8 nucleotides agree with TRBD1. The trim removed 3 bases at V and 4 bases at J, leaving 8 bases unmatched. The CDR3 runs 16 residues. The V gene's germline CDR1 is SGDLS and CDR2 YYNGEE. Written as DNA, the CDR3 is TGTGCCAGCAGCGCGTTCGGGACAGGCTATAATGAAAAACTGTTTTTT. Translating it yields CASSAFGTGYNEKLFF.

The rearrangement joins TRBV7-9 to TRBJ1-4; D gene unclear. CDR1 is SEHNR and CDR2 is FQNEAQ in the germline V gene (reference sequence). Trimming pared 3 bases from V and 7 bases from J, leaving 15 bases between. This CDR3 has 15 amino acids. Here the CDR3 reads CASSFRPTEVEKLFF. The CDR3 nucleotides read TGTGCCAGCAGCTTCCGTCCCACGGAGGTTGAAAAACTGTTTTTT.

The chain carries TRBV25-1 and TRBJ1-4, with D unclear. Trimming removed 1 base at V and 7 bases at J, with 13 bases between. There are 15 residues in the CDR3. Germline V lookup: CDR1 MGHDK, CDR2 SYGVNS. CDR3 DNA: TGTGCCAGCAGTGAATCCCGTGGAGGCGCTGAAAAACTGTTTTTT. This encodes CASSESRGGAEKLFF.

The chain is built from TRBV12-2 and TRBJ2-3; the DNA was not compared with TRBD2, the D call given in the table. TRBV12-2 has pseudogene status. The CDR3 is 18 amino acids. In DNA, the CDR3 is TGTGCAAGTCGCTTATCGGTGTGGGAGGGGAAAAAAGGAGATACGCAGTATTTT. Translation gives CASRLSVWEGKKGDTQYF.

The rearrangement joins TRBV11-2 to TRBJ2-5; no definite D call. The V and J ends lost 2 bases and 4 bases respectively, with 8 bases between them. Germline CDR1 is SGHAT and CDR2 is FQNNGV. The CDR3 runs 13 residues. The CDR3 loop reads CASSLSLSETQYF. The CDR3 DNA reads as TGTGCCAGCAGCTTATCCCTTTCAGAGACCCAGTACTTC.

J is TRBJ1-5 and V is TRBV4-2; D gene uncertain. The CDR3 has 14 residues. The V end was cut by 0 bases, the J end by 5 bases, with 8 bases between. Germline values: CDR1 LGHNA, CDR2 YNFKEQ. The CDR3 spells CASSQEGGYQPQHF. The CDR3 region has the DNA TGTGCCAGCAGCCAAGAGGGTGGCTATCAGCCCCAGCATTTT.

A note on this clone: This CDR3 is also generated by other DNA sequences in the sample. The chain employs TRBV3-1 (or the pseudogene TRBV3-2) and TRBJ2-3, with 13 bases matching TRBD2. This CDR3 has 16 residues. J gave up 0 bases and V 5 bases, and 2 bases lay outside the gene matches. Germline values: CDR1 LGHDT, CDR2 YNNKEL (reference sequence). CDR3 region: CASSRTSGGSTDTQYF. The CDR3 coding sequence is TGTGCCAGCAGCAGGACTAGCGGGGGAAGCACAGATACGCAGTATTTT.

The genes are TRBV6-1 and TRBJ2-6; D could derive from TRBD1 or TRBD2 (5 bases each). Germline V gene data show CDR1 as MNHNS and CDR2 as SASEGT. V dropped 4 bases and J dropped 1 base, with 11 bases sitting between them. CDR3 size: 16 residues. The CDR3 reads CASSGGRESGANVLTF. The CDR3 bases are TGTGCCAGCAGTGGGGGCAGGGAGTCTGGGGCCAACGTCCTGACTTTC.

The V call is TRBV7-2, the J call TRBJ1-4, with 10 nucleotides matching TRBD1. Trimming removed 3 bases from V and 2 bases from J; junction bases left unmatched: 3. Germline CDR1 and CDR2: SGHTA and FQGNSA. CDR3 length: 16 amino acids. CDR3 amino acids: CASSFPTGGTNEKLFF. For the CDR3, the DNA is TGTGCCAGCAGCTTCCCGACAGGGGGCACTAATGAAAAACTGTTTTTT. Full variable domain (remainder filled in from reference TRBV7-2 and TRBJ1-4): GAGVSQSPSNKVTEKGKDVELRCDPISGHTALYWYRQSLGQGLEFLIYFQGNSAPDKSGLPSDRFSAERTGGSVSTLTIQRTQQEDSAVYLCASSFPTGGTNEKLFFGSGTQLSVL.

This chain links TRBV7-9 with TRBJ2-3; D might be TRBD1 (5 bases). The length of the CDR3 is 16 residues. Germline V gene sequence: CDR1 SEHNR, CDR2 FQNEAQ (reference sequence). V was cut by 5 bases and J by 0 bases, with 15 bases left in between. In nucleotides, the CDR3 is TGTGCCAGCAGCCTCATGTCAGGGATCAGCACAGATACGCAGTATTTT. Encoded protein: CASSLMSGISTDTQYF.

The chain uses TRBV7-2 and TRBJ2-5, with 9 bases fitting TRBD2. The CDR3 is 15 residues long. CDR1 and CDR2 from the germline V gene are SGHTA and FQGNSA. Trimming took 1 base from V and 6 from J; bases not matched to a gene: 6. The CDR3 reads CASSLEGGGGQTQYF. Here the CDR3 DNA reads TGTGCCAGCAGCTTAGAGGGCGGGGGGGGACAGACCCAGTACTTC.

This clone was counted between two and nine times. The rearrangement uses TRBV5-1 and TRBJ1-6; D ambiguous. The CDR3 is 12 residues long. Germline V CDR1 and CDR2: SGHRS, YFSETQ. Trimming stripped 4 bases from V and 12 bases from J, with 11 bases between. The CDR3 here is CASSPDDKPLHF. In DNA form, the CDR3 reads TGCGCCAGCAGCCCGGACGATAAACCCCTCCACTTT.

V gene TRBV19 combines with J gene TRBJ1-2; tentatively, D is TRBD1 (6 bases). This CDR3 is built from 14 residues. Germline V CDR1 and CDR2: LNHDA, SQIVND (reference sequence). V dropped 9 bases and J dropped 5 bases, with 19 bases sitting between them. For the CDR3, the DNA is TGTGCCAGCATGAAAAGAACGGACAGATATGGCTACACCTTC. Its protein product is CASMKRTDRYGYTF.

The chain joins TRBV2 to TRBJ2-7, with unresolved D. Trimming cost V 7 bases and J 0 bases, with 7 bases left between them. The CDR3 has 12 residues. Germline CDR1 SNHLY, CDR2 FYNNEI. In DNA, the CDR3 is TGTGCCAGCAAAGGCAGCTCCTACGAGCAGTACTTC. Translating gives CASKGSSYEQYF.

This CDR3 reads CASSLLTSGTGGTQYF. The CDR3 DNA is TGTGCCAGCAGCTTACTGACATCCGGGACAGGGGGGACCCAGTACTTC. The chain has TRBV7-8 and TRBJ2-5; 11 nucleotides match TRBD1. The J segment lost 7 bases and the V segment lost 2 bases, leaving 9 bases of the junction unmatched. The CDR3 runs to 16 residues. The germline gives CDR1 SGHVS, CDR2 FQNEAQ.

The chain uses TRBV5-5 and TRBJ1-2; D call uncertain. With 2 bases removed from V and 6 bases from J, the gap between germline ends came to 14 bases. CDR1 is SGHKS and CDR2 is YYEKEE in the germline V gene (reference sequence). The CDR3 length is 14 residues. Here the CDR3 DNA reads TGTGCCAGCAGCTTTAGTTCGGGAACCGATGGCTACACCTTC. Protein: CASSFSSGTDGYTF. Full variable domain (missing parts from reference TRBV5-5 and TRBJ1-2): DAGVTQSPTHLIKTRGQQVTLRCSPISGHKSVSWYQQVLGQGPQFIFQYYEKEERGRGNFPDRFSARQFPNYSSELNVNALLLGDSALYLCASSFSSGTDGYTFGSGTRLTVV.

The chain carries TRBV12-3 or TRBV12-4 and TRBJ1-6; D is unresolved. V shed 0 bases and J shed 7 bases, with 4 bases lying between them. The CDR3 consists of 13 residues. The CDR3 DNA sequence: TGTGCCAGCAGTTTAGCTGAGAATTCACCCCTCCACTTT. Its protein product is CASSLAENSPLHF.